The next 27 T cell receptor beta chains were all read from a single sample in a study of blood T cell repertoires in COVID-19. TCRdb's table, derived via immunoSEQ multiplex PCR, lists solely in-frame clones and lacks some. The data contain under 400,000 clones, about 90% of them seen just once; the ten biggest clones take up 0.95% to 1.1%. The sample comprised PBMCs or T cells enriched from blood (not recorded which). The receptor set was obtained from a woman aged 30 to 39 who had been exposed to COVID-19.

In this sample, this clone turned up once. The rearrangement links TRBV5-1 to TRBJ2-3; 10 bases align to TRBD2. Germline-derived CDR1 and CDR2 are SGHRS and YFSETQ. The V gene end was trimmed by 4 bases and the J gene end by 2 bases; junction bases not matched to a gene: 7. The CDR3 is 16 amino acids. The CDR3 loop is CASSPGLAVITDTQYF. For the CDR3, the DNA is TGCGCCAGCAGCCCCGGACTAGCGGTTATCACAGATACGCAGTATTTT.

This clone has ten or more counts. The chain has TRBV2 and TRBJ1-2; TRBD1 aligns across 9 bases. V shed 6 bases, J shed 3 bases, and the junction held 5 bases outside the gene matches. This CDR3 is 14 amino acids long. CDR1 is SNHLY, CDR2 FYNNEI, per germline. The CDR3 reads CASSLDRGDYGYTF. Here the CDR3 DNA reads TGTGCCAGCAGCTTGGACAGGGGAGACTATGGCTACACCTTC. The full variable domain, rest sourced from reference TRBV2 and TRBJ1-2, is EPEVTQTPSHQVTQMGQEVILRCVPISNHLYFYWYRQILGQKVEFLVSFYNNEISEKSEIFDDQFSVERPDGSNFTLKIRSTKLEDSAMYFCASSLDRGDYGYTFGSGTRLTVV.

This chain uses TRBV14 with TRBJ1-2, with D unresolved. This CDR3 contains 13 residues. CDR1 is SGHDN and CDR2 is FVKESK in the germline V gene. Trimming pared 7 bases from V and 2 bases from J, leaving 11 bases between. The CDR3 bases are TGTGCCAGCATGTCCGCACAGAACTATGGCTACACCTTC. Translated, it gives CASMSAQNYGYTF.

This clone has a single count. The same CDR3 is also encoded by other DNA sequences in this sample. The chain joins TRBV11-3 to TRBJ2-7; a weak D match, TRBD1 (5 bases). The CDR3 spans 11 residues. The V and J ends lost 3 bases and 7 bases respectively, with 7 bases between them. The germline CDR1 and CDR2 sequences are SGHNT and YENEEA. CDR3 region: CASSFSGEQYF. The CDR3 DNA sequence: TGTGCCAGCAGCTTTTCAGGGGAGCAGTACTTC.

With respect to this clone: The junction differs from germline at one of its ends, possibly a read error. Other nucleotide sequences in the sample specify the same CDR3. The V call is TRBV18, the J call TRBJ1-4, with TRBD1 as a possible D gene (6 bases). This CDR3 has 14 amino acids. Germline values: CDR1 KGHSH, CDR2 LQKENI. CDR3 in amino acids: CASSHRESGEKLFF. For the CDR3, the DNA is TGCGCCAGCTCCCACAGGGAATCAGGTGAAAAACTGTTTTTT.

The chain employs TRBV7-3 and TRBJ2-7, with 8 bases fitting TRBD1. In germline, CDR1 is SGHTA, CDR2 FQGTGA. The V and J ends lost 1 base and 2 bases, in that order; junction bases with no gene match: 7. The CDR3 is 16 residues long. CDR3 sequence (DNA): TGTGCCAGCAGCTTAAATTTAGTGACAGGGGCCTACGAGCAGTACTTC. Amino acid sequence: CASSLNLVTGAYEQYF.

The chain has TRBV19 and TRBJ2-5; 13 positions match TRBD2. Germline V gene lookup returns CDR1 LNHDA and CDR2 SQIVND (reference sequence). The V segment lost 7 bases and the J segment 7 bases; nucleotides outside the gene matches: 6. This CDR3 region has 14 residues. CDR3 loop: CASKTSGREWTQYF. The CDR3 region has the DNA TGTGCCAGTAAAACTAGCGGGAGGGAGTGGACCCAGTACTTC.

The rearrangement uses TRBV28 and TRBJ1-2; TRBD1 agrees at 10 bases. This CDR3 region has 15 residues. Germline V gene data show CDR1 as MDHEN and CDR2 as SYDVKM. Germline trimming cut 4 bases from V and 7 bases from J; bases unmatched to any gene: 9. CDR3 sequence reads: CASSYSGQGIVGYTF. The CDR3 DNA follows: TGTGCCAGCAGTTACTCGGGACAGGGGATAGTTGGCTACACCTTC.

The DNA of the CDR3 is TGTGCCAGCAGTCCAGACAGAGCGACCGGGGAGCTGTTTTTT. The encoded protein is CASSPDRATGELFF. V and J are TRBV2 and TRBJ2-2, with D perhaps TRBD1 (5 bases). The germline V gene encodes CDR1 SNHLY and CDR2 FYNNEI. The V end lost 5 bases, the J end lost 5 bases, and 12 bases lay between the germline ends. CDR3 length equals 14 residues.

This clone was found a few times. The chain is built from TRBV27 and TRBJ2-1; 9 nucleotides align to TRBD1. The CDR3 has 14 residues. V shed 8 bases, J shed 6 bases, and the junction held 8 bases outside the gene matches. CDR1 is MNHEY, CDR2 SMNVEV, per germline (reference sequence). This CDR3 reads CASLRDRAGNEQFF. DNA of the CDR3: TGTGCCAGCTTACGGGACAGGGCGGGCAATGAGCAGTTCTTC.

The chain couples TRBV10-3 to TRBJ1-2, with D possibly TRBD1 on 5 matching bases. This CDR3 is built from 15 residues. Germline V gene lookup returns CDR1 ENHRY and CDR2 SYGVKD. V lost 3 bases and J lost 0, with 11 bases in between. The CDR3 reads CAISESAGTNYGYTF. The DNA of the CDR3 is TGTGCCATCAGTGAATCGGCAGGGACTAACTATGGCTACACCTTC.

The chain combines TRBV28 with TRBJ1-5; D uncertain. The V end lost 2 bases, the J end lost 7 bases, and 6 bases lay between the germline ends. Germline CDR1 reads MDHEN; CDR2 reads SYDVKM. This CDR3 has 12 amino acids. This CDR3 is CASSLGGQPQHF. The CDR3 nucleotides read TGTGCCAGCAGTTTAGGTGGCCAGCCCCAGCATTTT.

This rearrangement joins TRBV20-1 to TRBJ2-3; maybe TRBD2 (7 bases). The CDR3 extends over 11 amino acids. Germline CDR1 DFQATT, CDR2 SNEGSKA (reference sequence). Trimming shortened V by 6 bases and J by 7 bases, and 11 bases separated the two germline ends. The CDR3 region is CSAKGGNTQYF. The CDR3 DNA reads as TGCAGTGCAAAGGGGGGGAATACGCAGTATTTT.

The V and J genes are TRBV7-9 and TRBJ2-1; 13 bases align to TRBD2. CDR1 and CDR2 (germline): SEHNR, FQNEAQ (reference sequence). There are 17 residues in the CDR3. The V segment lost 1 base and the J segment 4 bases; nucleotides outside the gene matches: 4. The CDR3 sequence: CASSLEGLAGTYNEQFF. DNA for the CDR3: TGTGCCAGCAGCTTAGAGGGACTAGCGGGGACATACAATGAGCAGTTCTTC.

This clone occurred a few times. CDR3 loop: CASSLSGGVEAFF. DNA of the CDR3: TGCGCCAGCAGCTTGTCGGGGGGAGTCGAAGCTTTCTTT. The V and J genes are TRBV5-1 and TRBJ1-1; D is perhaps TRBD1 (5 bases). Germline-derived CDR1 and CDR2 are SGHRS and YFSETQ. The CDR3 runs to 13 residues. V was trimmed by 1 base and J by 8 bases, leaving 12 bases between them.

The CDR3 loop is CASSISQGARGQPQHF. The CDR3, as DNA: TGTGCCAGTAGTATATCCCAGGGGGCGAGAGGTCAGCCCCAGCATTTT. V is TRBV19 and J is TRBJ1-5, with 8 bases aligning to TRBD1. This CDR3 contains 16 residues. The germline V gene has CDR1 LNHDA and CDR2 SQIVND (reference sequence). V was pared by 2 bases and J by 6 bases, with 9 bases of the junction left unmatched.

The V gene is TRBV6-2 or TRBV6-3, the J gene TRBJ1-1; D not certain. V lost 0 bases and J 11 bases, leaving 13 bases between the germline ends. Germline-derived CDR1 and CDR2 are MNHEY and SVGEGT. The CDR3 covers 13 residues. DNA of the CDR3: TGTGCCAGCAGTTACTCGAATGAGGGCTCGGCTTTCTTT. It translates to CASSYSNEGSAFF.

The chain couples TRBV7-9 to TRBJ2-1; the match to TRBD1 covers 8 bases. J was trimmed by 4 bases and V by 1 base; bases with no gene match: 6. This CDR3 spans 16 amino acids. The V gene's germline CDR1 is SEHNR and CDR2 FQNEAQ (reference sequence). CDR3 residues: CASSLVGQGAYNEQFF. The CDR3 DNA reads as TGTGCCAGCAGCTTAGTCGGACAGGGTGCGTACAATGAGCAGTTCTTC.

V is TRBV7-6 and J is TRBJ2-1; unclear D gene. V lost 2 bases and J lost 7, with 9 bases in between. The CDR3 runs to 13 residues. CDR1 and CDR2 (germline): SGHVS, FNYEAQ. CDR3 protein: CASSLYPRNEQFF. The CDR3 nucleotides read TGTGCCAGCAGCTTATATCCTAGGAATGAGCAGTTCTTC.

V and J are TRBV25-1 and TRBJ2-2; 10 nucleotides agree with TRBD1. The V gene end was trimmed by 6 bases and the J gene end by 5 bases; junction bases not matched to a gene: 0. CDR3 length equals 13 residues. Germline values: CDR1 MGHDK, CDR2 SYGVNS. This CDR3 reads CASRDRGTGELFF. Written as DNA, the CDR3 is TGTGCCAGCAGGGACAGGGGGACCGGGGAGCTGTTTTTT.

This chain uses TRBV10-1 with TRBJ1-1, with 9 bases identical to TRBD1. The CDR3 extends over 13 amino acids. Germline lookup yields CDR1 WNHNN and CDR2 SYGVQD (reference sequence). The V segment lost 5 bases and the J segment 6 bases; nucleotides outside the gene matches: 4. The DNA of the CDR3 is TGCGCCAGCAGTTCCGGACAGGGGTCTGAAGCTTTCTTT. It specifies CASSSGQGSEAFF.

The gene calls are TRBV10-3 and TRBJ1-1, with D maybe TRBD1 (6 bases). Germline-derived CDR1 and CDR2 are ENHRY and SYGVKD. The CDR3 contains 14 residues. V dropped 8 bases and J dropped 7 bases, with 20 bases sitting between them. CDR3 nucleotide sequence: TGTGCCATCGGGATACAGGGCACTAGGGGTGAAGCTTTCTTT. Translation gives CAIGIQGTRGEAFF.

The chain couples TRBV18 to TRBJ1-6; a weak D match, TRBD1 (5 bases). V lost 3 bases and J lost 4, with 7 bases in between. CDR1 is KGHSH and CDR2 is LQKENI in the germline V gene. CDR3 size: 14 residues. CDR3 bases: TGTGCCAGCTCACCGACAGATTATAATTCACCCCTCCACTTT. Protein sequence: CASSPTDYNSPLHF.

The J gene is TRBJ2-1, the V gene TRBV3-1 (or the pseudogene TRBV3-2); D is undetermined. Trimming cost V 0 bases and J 0 bases, with 6 bases left between them. This CDR3 comprises 15 residues. In germline, CDR1 is LGHDT, CDR2 YNNKEL (reference sequence). The CDR3 is CASSQEVSSYNEQFF. CDR3 bases: TGTGCCAGCAGCCAAGAGGTGAGCTCCTACAATGAGCAGTTCTTC.

The rearrangement uses TRBV7-9 and TRBJ1-6; 8 bases match TRBD1. The germline CDR1 and CDR2 sequences are SEHNR and FQNEAQ (reference sequence). This CDR3 is built from 16 residues. V shed 4 bases, J shed 9 bases, and the junction held 11 bases outside the gene matches. The CDR3 sequence: CASSSMFHRGSSPLHF. The CDR3 coding sequence is TGTGCCAGCAGCTCGATGTTTCACAGGGGGAGTTCACCCCTCCACTTT.

The V gene is TRBV20-1, the J gene TRBJ1-6; unclear D gene. The length of the CDR3 is 11 residues. CDR1 and CDR2 from the germline V gene are DFQATT and SNEGSKA (reference sequence). V lost 1 base and J 10 bases, leaving 5 bases between the germline ends. The CDR3 DNA follows: TGCAGTGCTAGAGCGGGATCACCCCTCCACTTT. Its protein is CSARAGSPLHF.

The V call is TRBV12-3 or TRBV12-4, the J call TRBJ2-7; TRBD1 matches at 8 bases. With V trimmed by 4 bases and J by 3 bases, 2 bases remained unmatched. The CDR3 has 13 amino acids. CDR3 DNA sequence: TGTGCCAGCAGTTGGGGACAGGACTACGAGCAGTACTTC. This sequence encodes CASSWGQDYEQYF.